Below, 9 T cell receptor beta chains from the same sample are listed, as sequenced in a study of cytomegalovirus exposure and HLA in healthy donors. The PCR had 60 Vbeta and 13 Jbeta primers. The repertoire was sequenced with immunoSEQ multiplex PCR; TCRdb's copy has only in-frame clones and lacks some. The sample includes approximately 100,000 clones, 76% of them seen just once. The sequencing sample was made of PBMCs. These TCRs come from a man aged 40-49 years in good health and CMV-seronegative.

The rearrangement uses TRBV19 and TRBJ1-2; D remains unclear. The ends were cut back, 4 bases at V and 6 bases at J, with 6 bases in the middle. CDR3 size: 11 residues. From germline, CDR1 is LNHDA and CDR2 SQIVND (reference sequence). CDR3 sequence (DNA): TGTGCCAGTAGTAATGCAGATGGCTACACCTTC. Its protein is CASSNADGYTF.

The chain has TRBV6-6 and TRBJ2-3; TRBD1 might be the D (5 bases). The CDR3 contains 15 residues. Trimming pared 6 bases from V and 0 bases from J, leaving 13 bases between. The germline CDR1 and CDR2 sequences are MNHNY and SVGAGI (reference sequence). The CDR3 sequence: CASRSRQRSTDTQYF. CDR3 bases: TGTGCCAGCAGGTCCCGACAGAGGAGCACAGATACGCAGTATTTT.

The CDR3 loop reads CASSGTSGVANQPQHF. The CDR3 DNA reads as TGTGCCAGCAGCGGAACGTCGGGGGTCGCCAATCAGCCCCAGCATTTT. The genes are TRBV11-2 and TRBJ1-5, with D tentatively TRBD1 (5 bases). Germline values: CDR1 SGHAT, CDR2 FQNNGV. Trimming left V 5 bases short and J 3 bases short, with 17 bases between. The CDR3 runs 16 residues.

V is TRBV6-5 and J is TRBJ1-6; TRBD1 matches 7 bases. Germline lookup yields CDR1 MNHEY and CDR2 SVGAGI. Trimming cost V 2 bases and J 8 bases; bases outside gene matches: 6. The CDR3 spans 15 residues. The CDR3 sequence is CASSYTTGTDSPLHF. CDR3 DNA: TGTGCCAGCAGTTACACTACCGGGACAGATTCACCCCTCCACTTT.

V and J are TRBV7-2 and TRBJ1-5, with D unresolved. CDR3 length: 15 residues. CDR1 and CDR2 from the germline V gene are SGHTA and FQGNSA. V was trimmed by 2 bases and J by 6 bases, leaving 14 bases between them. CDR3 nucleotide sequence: TGTGCCAGCAGCTTAAATACCGGAGGTAGTCAGCCCCAGCATTTT. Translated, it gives CASSLNTGGSQPQHF.

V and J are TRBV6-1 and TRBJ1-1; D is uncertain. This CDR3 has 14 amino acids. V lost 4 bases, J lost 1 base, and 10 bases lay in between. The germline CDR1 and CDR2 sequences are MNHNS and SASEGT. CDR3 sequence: CASSVGQSNTEAFF. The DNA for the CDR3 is TGTGCCAGCAGTGTTGGGCAGTCGAACACTGAAGCTTTCTTT.

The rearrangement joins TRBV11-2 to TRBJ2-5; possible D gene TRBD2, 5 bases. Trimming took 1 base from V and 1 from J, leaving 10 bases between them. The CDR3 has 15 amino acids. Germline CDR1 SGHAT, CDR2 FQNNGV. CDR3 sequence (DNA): TGTGCCAGCAGCTTAGTCGGGGTAGGCCAAGAGACCCAGTACTTC. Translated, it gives CASSLVGVGQETQYF.

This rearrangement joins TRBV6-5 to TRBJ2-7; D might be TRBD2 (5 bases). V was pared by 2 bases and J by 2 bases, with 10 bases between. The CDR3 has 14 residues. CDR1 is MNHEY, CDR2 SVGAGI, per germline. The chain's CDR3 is CASSYRTPTYEQYV. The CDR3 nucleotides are TGTGCCAGCAGTTACCGGACTCCCACCTACGAGCAGTACGTC.

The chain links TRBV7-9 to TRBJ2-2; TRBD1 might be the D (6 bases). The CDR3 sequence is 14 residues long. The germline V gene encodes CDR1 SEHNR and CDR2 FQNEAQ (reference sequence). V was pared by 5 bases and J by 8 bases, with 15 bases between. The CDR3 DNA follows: TGTGCCAGCAGCCCCCGGGACACGAGAGGGGAGCTGTTTTTT. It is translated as CASSPRDTRGELFF. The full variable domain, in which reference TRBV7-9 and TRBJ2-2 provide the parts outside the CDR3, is DTGVSQNPRHKITKRGQNVTFRCDPISEHNRLYWYRQTLGQGPEFLTYFQNEAQLEKSRLLSDRFSAERPKGSFSTLEIQRTEQGDSAMYLCASSPRDTRGELFFGEGSRLTVL.